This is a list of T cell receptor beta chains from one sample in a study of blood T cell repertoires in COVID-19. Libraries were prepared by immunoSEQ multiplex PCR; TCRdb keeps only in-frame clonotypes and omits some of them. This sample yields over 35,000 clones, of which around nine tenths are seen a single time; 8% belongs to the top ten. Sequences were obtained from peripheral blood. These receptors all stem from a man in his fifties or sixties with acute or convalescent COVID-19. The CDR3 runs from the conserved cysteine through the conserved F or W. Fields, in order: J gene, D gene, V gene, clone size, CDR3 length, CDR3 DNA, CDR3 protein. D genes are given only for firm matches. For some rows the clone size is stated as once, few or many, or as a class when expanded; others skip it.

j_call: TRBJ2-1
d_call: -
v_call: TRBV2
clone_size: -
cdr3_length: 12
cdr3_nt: TGTGCCAGCAGTTATCAGGACAGAGAGCAGTTCTTC
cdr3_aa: CASSYQDREQFF

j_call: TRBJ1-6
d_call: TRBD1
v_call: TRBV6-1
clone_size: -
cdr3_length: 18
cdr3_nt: TGTGCCAGCAGAGAAGGCCAGGGGGCGAGTCCCTATAATTCACCCCTCCACTTT
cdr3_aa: CASREGQGASPYNSPLHF

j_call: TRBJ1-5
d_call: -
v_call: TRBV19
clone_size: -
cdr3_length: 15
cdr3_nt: TGTGCCAGTAGTATACGCGGATTCGGCAATCAGCCCCAGCATTTT
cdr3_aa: CASSIRGFGNQPQHF

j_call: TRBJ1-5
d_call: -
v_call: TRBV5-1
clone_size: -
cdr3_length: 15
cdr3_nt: TGCGCCAGCAGCCTTAGTCCGTCAAACAATCAGCCCCAGCATTTT
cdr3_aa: CASSLSPSNNQPQHF

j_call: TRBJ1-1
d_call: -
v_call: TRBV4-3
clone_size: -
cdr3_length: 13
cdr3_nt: TGCGCCAGCAGCCCCCAGGTGAACACTGAAGCTTTCTTT
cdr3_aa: CASSPQVNTEAFF

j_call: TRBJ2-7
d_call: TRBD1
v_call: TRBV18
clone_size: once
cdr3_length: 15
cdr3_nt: TGTGCCAGCTCATCGTCCGGGACAGGGAGCTACGAGCAGTACTTC
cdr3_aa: CASSSSGTGSYEQYF

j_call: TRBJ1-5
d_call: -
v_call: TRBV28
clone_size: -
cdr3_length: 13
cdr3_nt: TGTGCCAGCAGTTGGGGCTCGGCTCAGCCCCAGCATTTT
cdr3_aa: CASSWGSAQPQHF

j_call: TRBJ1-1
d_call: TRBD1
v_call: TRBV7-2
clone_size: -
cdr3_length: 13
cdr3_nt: TGTGCCAGCAGCTTGGGTGAGGGGGCGGAAGCTTTCTTT
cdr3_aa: CASSLGEGAEAFF

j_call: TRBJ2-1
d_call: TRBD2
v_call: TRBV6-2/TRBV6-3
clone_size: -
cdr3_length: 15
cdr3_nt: TGTGCCAGCAGTTGGAACCAACTAGCGGGCGATGAGCAGTTCTTC
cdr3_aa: CASSWNQLAGDEQFF

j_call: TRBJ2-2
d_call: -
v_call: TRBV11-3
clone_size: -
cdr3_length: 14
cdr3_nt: TGTGCCAGCAGCGGAAGTAGCGGCACCGGGGAGCTGTTTTTT
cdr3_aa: CASSGSSGTGELFF

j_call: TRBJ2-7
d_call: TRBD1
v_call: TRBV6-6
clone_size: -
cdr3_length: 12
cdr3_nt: TGTGCCAGCAGGCAACAGGGGCCGTGGCAGTACTTC
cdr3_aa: CASRQQGPWQYF

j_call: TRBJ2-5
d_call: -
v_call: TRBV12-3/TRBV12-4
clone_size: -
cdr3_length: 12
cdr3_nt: TGTGCCAGCAGTCTCCTCCAAGAGACCCAGTACTTC
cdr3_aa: CASSLLQETQYF

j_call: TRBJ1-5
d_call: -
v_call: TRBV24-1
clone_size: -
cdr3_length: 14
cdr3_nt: TGTGCCACCAGTGATGTCGTAGAGTCCTCGCCCCAGCATTTT
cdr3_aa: CATSDVVESSPQHF

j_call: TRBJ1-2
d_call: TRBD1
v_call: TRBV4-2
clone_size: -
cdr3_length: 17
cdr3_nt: TGTGCCAGCAGCCATCTCTCGGGCCGGGACAGGGCCTATGGCTACACCTTC
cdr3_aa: CASSHLSGRDRAYGYTF

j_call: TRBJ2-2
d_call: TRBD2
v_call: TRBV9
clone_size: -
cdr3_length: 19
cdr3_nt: TGTGCCAGCAGCGTAGGAGGGACTAGCGGGGGGCTGAACACCGGGGAGCTGTTTTTT
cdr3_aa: CASSVGGTSGGLNTGELFF

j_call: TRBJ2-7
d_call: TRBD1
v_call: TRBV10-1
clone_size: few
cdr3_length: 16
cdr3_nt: TGCGCCAGCAGTGAGGCTGGACAGGGGGGACTCTACGAGCAGTACTTC
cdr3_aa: CASSEAGQGGLYEQYF

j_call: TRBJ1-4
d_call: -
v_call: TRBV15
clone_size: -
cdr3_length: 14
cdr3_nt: TGTGCCACCCGTAGCGGAGGTGGGAATGAAAAACTGTTTTTT
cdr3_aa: CATRSGGGNEKLFF

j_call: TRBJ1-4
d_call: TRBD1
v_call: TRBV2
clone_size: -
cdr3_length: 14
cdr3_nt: TGTGCCAGCCAAGGGACAGAAACTAATGAAAAACTGTTTTTT
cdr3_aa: CASQGTETNEKLFF

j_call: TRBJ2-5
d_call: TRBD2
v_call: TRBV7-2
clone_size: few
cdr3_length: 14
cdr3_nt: TGTGCCAGCAGCTACGGCGGGGGGGAAGAGACCCAGTACTTC
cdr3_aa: CASSYGGGEETQYF

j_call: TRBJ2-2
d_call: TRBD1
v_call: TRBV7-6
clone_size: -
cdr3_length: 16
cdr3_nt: TGTGCCAGCAGCTTAGAGGGGGCCTCGAACACCGGGGAGCTGTTTTTT
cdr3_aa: CASSLEGASNTGELFF

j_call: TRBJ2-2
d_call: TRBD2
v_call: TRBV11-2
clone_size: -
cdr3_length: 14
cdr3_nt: TGTGCCAGCAGCTTAGAGGGAAGCGGGAGAGAGCTGTTTTTT
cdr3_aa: CASSLEGSGRELFF

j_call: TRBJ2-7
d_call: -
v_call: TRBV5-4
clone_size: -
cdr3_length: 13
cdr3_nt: TGTGCCAGCAGCCCGAACGGGTATAACGAGCAGTACTTC
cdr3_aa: CASSPNGYNEQYF

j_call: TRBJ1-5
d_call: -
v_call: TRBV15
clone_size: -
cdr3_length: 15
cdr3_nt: TGTGCCACCAGCAGGACAGGATATAGCAATCAGCCCCAGCATTTT
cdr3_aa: CATSRTGYSNQPQHF

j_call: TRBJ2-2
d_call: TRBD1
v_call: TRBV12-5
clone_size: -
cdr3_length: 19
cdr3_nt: TGTGCTAGTGGTTTCAAACCAATGGGACAGGGTGAGGGGACCGGGGAGCTGTTTTTT
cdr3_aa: CASGFKPMGQGEGTGELFF

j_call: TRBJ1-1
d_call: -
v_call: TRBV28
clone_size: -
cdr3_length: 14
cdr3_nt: TGTGCCAGCAGTTTCCCCCTCAGGGGCACTGAAGCTTTCTTT
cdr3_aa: CASSFPLRGTEAFF

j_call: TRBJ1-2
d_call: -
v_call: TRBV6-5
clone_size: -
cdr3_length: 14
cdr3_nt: TGTGCCAGCAGTCACAGGAAATTCAACTATGGCTACACCTTC
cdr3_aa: CASSHRKFNYGYTF

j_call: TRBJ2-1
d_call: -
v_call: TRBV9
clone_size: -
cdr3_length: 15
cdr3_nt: TGTGCCAGCAGTCTCCTCCAGGGGACGTACAATGAGCAGTTCTTC
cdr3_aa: CASSLLQGTYNEQFF

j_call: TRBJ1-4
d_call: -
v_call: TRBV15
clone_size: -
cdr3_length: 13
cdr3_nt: TGTGCCACCAGCCGAGACAGGAATGAAAAACTGTTTTTT
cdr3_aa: CATSRDRNEKLFF

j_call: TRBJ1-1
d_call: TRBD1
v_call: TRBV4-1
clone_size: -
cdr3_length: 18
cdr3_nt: TGCGCCAGCAGCCAACGGGGCCCAGGACAGGGGCGGAACACTGAAGCTTTCTTT
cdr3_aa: CASSQRGPGQGRNTEAFF

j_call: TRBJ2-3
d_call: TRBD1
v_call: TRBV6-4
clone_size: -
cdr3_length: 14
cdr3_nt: TGTGCCAGCAGTGAGACAGGGGGCACAGATACGCAGTATTTT
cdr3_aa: CASSETGGTDTQYF

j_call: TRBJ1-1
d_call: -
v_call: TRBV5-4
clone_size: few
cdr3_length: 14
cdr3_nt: TGTGCCAGCAGCTTACAGGGTGTGGGAACTGAAGCTTTCTTT
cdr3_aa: CASSLQGVGTEAFF

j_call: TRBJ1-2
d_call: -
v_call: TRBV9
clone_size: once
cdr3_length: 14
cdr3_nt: TGTGCCAGCAGCGTAGAATTGACAGGAAGAGGCTACACCTTC
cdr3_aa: CASSVELTGRGYTF

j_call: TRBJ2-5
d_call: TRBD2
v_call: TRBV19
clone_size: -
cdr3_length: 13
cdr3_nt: TGTGCCAGTACCTCCGGGGGGGAAGAGACCCAGTACTTC
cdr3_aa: CASTSGGEETQYF

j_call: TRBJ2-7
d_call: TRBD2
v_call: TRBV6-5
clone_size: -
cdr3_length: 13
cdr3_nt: TGTGCCAGCAGAGGCGGGAGCCTGGGCGAGCAGTACTTC
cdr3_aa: CASRGGSLGEQYF

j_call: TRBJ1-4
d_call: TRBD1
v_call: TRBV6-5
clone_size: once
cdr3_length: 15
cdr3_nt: TGTGCCAGCAGTTACGACAGGGGGCTAAGCGAAAAACTGTTTTTT
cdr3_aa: CASSYDRGLSEKLFF

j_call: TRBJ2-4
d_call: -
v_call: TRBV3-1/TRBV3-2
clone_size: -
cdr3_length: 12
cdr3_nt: TGTGCCAGCAGCCACCCGGGTAACATTCAGTACTTC
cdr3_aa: CASSHPGNIQYF

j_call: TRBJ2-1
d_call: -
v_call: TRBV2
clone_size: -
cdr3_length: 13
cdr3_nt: TGTGCCAGCAGTTTTGACAGGAACAATGAGCAGTTCTTC
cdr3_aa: CASSFDRNNEQFF

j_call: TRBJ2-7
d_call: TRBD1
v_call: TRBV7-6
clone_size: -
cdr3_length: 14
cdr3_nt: TGTGCCAGCAGCTTCGGGACAGGGGCCTACGAGCAGTACTTC
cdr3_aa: CASSFGTGAYEQYF

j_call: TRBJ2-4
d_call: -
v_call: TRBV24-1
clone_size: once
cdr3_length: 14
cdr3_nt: TGTGCCACCAGTGAGAAATCCGGGACACGGATTAAGTACTTC
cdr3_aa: CATSEKSGTRIKYF

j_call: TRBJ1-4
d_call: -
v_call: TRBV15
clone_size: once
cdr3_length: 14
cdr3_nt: TGTGCCACCAGCCGAAGCTCTTCTTATGAAAAACTGTTTTTT
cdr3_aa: CATSRSSSYEKLFF

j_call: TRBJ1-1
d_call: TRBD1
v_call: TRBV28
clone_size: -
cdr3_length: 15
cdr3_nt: TGTGCCAGCAGTTCCCTCGGACAGGGTGGGACTGAAGCTTTCTTT
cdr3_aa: CASSSLGQGGTEAFF

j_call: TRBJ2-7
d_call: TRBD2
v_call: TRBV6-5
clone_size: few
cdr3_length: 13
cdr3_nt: TGTGCCAGCCAAGCGGGAGAATCCTACGAGCAGTACTTC
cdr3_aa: CASQAGESYEQYF

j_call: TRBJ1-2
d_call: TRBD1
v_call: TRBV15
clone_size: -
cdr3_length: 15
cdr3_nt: TGTGCCACCAGCAGAGATCTACAGGGGATGACGGGCTACACCTTC
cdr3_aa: CATSRDLQGMTGYTF

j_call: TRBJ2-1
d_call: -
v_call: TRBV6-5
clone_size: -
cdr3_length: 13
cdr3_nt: TGTGCCAGCCGAGGTCAGGGTTACAATGAGCAGTTCTTC
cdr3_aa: CASRGQGYNEQFF

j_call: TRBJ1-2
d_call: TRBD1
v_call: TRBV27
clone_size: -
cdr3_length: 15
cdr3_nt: TGTGCCAGCAGTTCAATCTCGACAGGGGGCTATGGCTACACCTTC
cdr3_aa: CASSSISTGGYGYTF

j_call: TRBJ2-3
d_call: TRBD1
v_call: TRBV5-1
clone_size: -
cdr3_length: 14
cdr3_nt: TGCGCCAGCAGCACAGGGGTGGGTACAGATACGCAGTATTTT
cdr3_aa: CASSTGVGTDTQYF

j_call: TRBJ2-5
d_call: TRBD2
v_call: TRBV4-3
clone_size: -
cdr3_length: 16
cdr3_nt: TGCGCCAGCAGCCAAGAATTAGCCGGGGGGCAAGAGACCCAGTACTTC
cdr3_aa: CASSQELAGGQETQYF

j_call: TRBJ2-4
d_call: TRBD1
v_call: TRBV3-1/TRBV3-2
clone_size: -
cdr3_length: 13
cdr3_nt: TGTGCCAGCAGACGACAGGGCGAAAACATTCAGTACTTC
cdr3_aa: CASRRQGENIQYF

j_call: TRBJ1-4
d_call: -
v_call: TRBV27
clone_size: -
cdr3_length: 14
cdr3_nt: TGTGCCAGCACCATGGGGGGGGCTTCTAAAAAACTGTTTTTT
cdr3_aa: CASTMGGASKKLFF

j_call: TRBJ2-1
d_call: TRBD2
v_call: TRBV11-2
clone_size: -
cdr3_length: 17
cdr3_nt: TGTGCCAGCAGCACCCAAAAAAGCGGGAGGTCCTACAATGAGCAGTTCTTC
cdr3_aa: CASSTQKSGRSYNEQFF

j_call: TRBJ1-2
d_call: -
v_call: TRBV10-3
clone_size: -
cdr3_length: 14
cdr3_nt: TGTGCCATCAGTGACATGCGGTCGGGCTATGGCTACACCTTC
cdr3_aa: CAISDMRSGYGYTF

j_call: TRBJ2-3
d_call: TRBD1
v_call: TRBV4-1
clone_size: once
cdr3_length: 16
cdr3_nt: TGCGCCAGCAGCCAGGCGACAGGGGTGCGCACAGATACGCAGTATTTT
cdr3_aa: CASSQATGVRTDTQYF

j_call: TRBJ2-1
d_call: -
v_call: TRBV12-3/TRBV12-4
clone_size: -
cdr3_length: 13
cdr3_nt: TGTGCCAGCAGACTCGCCCAACTCAATGAGCAGTTCTTC
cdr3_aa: CASRLAQLNEQFF

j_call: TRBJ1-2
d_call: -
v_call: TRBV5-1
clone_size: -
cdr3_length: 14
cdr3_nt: TGCGCCAGCAGCTTTGGCGGTCCTAACTATGGCTACACCTTC
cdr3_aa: CASSFGGPNYGYTF

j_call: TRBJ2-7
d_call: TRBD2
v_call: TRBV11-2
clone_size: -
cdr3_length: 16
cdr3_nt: TGTGCCAGCAGCTCGGTTAGGACTAGCGGGAACTACGAGCAGTACTTC
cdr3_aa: CASSSVRTSGNYEQYF

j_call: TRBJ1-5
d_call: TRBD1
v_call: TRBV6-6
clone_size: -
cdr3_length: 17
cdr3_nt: TGTGCCAGCAGTCGGGGACAGGGGGCTAGGAACAATCAGCCCCAGCATTTT
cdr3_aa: CASSRGQGARNNQPQHF